This T cell receptor beta chain was obtained from a study of shared clonotypes between healthy human individuals. Germline lookup yields CDR1 MNHEY and CDR2 SMNVEV (reference sequence). V dropped 8 bases and J dropped 4; count of bases not matched to a gene: 8. This CDR3 is 13 amino acids long. The protocol was immunoSEQ multiplex PCR, while the TCRdb copy is restricted to in-frame clones and leaves out a portion. The sample has approximately 1,000,000 clones; roughly 80% are singletons. This TCR came from a man aged 18 to 29 in good health. Some clones in this sample may be carry-over from other donors' samples. The sequencing input was memory CD4+ T cells from PBMCs. Indicated subset: CD45RA-negative fraction. The J gene is TRBJ2-7, the V gene TRBV27; 7 bases are a match to TRBD1. Written as DNA, the CDR3 is TGTGCCAGCGGACGGGGACAGCAGTACGAGCAGTACTTC. Its translation is CASGRGQQYEQYF.